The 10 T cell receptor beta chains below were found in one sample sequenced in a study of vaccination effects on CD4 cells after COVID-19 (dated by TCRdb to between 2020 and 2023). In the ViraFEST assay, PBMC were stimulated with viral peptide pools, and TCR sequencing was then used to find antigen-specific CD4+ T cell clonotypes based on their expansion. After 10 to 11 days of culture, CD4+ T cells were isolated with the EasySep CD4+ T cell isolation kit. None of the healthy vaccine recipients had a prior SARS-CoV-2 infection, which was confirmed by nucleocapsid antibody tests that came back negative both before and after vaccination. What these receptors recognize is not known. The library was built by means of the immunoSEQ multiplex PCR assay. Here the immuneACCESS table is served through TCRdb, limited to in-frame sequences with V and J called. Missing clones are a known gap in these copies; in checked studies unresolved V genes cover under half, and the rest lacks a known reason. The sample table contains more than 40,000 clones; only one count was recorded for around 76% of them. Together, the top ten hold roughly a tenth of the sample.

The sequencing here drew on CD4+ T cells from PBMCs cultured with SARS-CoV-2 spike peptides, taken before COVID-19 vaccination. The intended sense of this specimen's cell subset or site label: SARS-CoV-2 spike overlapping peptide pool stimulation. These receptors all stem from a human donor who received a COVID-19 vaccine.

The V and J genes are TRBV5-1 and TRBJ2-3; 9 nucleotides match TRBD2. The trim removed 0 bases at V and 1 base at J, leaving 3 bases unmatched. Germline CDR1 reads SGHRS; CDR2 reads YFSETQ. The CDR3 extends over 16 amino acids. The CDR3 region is CASSLEPSGGTDTQYF. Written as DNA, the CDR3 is TGCGCCAGCAGCTTGGAGCCTAGCGGGGGCACAGATACGCAGTATTTT. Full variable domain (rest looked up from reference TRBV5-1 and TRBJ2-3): KAGVTQTPRYLIKTRGQQVTLSCSPISGHRSVSWYQQTPGQGLQFLFEYFSETQRNKGNFPGRFSGRQFSNSRSEMNVSTLELGDSALYLCASSLEPSGGTDTQYFGPGTRLTVL.

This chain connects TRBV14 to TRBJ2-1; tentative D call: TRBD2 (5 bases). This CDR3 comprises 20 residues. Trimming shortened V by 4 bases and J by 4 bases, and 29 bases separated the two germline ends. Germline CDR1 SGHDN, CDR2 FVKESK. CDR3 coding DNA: TGTGCCAGCAGCCCGTATCCCAGAGCAAGGCGGCTCTCGGGATACAATGAGCAGTTCTTC. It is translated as CASSPYPRARRLSGYNEQFF. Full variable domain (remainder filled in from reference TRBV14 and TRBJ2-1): EAGVTQFPSHSVIEKGQTVTLRCDPISGHDNLYWYRRVMGKEIKFLLHFVKESKQDESGMPNNRFLAERTGGTYSTLKVQPAELEDSGVYFCASSPYPRARRLSGYNEQFFGPGTRLTVL.

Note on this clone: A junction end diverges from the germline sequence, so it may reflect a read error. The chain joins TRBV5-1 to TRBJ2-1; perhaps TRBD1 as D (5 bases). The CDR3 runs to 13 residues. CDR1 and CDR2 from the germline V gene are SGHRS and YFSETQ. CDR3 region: CASSLNLSRVRIF. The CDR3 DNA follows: TGCGCCAGCAGCTTAAATCTTTCCAGGGTTCGGATCTTC.

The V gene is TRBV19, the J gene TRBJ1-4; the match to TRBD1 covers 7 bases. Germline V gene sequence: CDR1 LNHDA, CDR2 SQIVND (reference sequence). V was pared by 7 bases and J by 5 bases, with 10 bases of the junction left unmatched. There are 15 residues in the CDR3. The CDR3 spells CASIGYGTENEKLFF. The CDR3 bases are TGTGCCAGTATCGGATACGGGACAGAGAATGAAAAACTGTTTTTT.

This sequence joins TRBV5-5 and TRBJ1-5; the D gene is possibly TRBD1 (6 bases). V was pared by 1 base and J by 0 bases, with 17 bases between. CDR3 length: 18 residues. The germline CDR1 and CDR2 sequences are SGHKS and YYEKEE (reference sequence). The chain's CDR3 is CASSLNEPGTSSNQPQHF. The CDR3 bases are TGTGCCAGCAGCTTGAACGAACCCGGGACATCTAGCAATCAGCCCCAGCATTTT.

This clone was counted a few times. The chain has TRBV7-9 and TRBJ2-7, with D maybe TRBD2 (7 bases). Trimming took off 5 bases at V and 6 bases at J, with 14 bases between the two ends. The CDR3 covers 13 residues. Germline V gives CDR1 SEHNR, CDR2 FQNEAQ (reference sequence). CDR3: CASSLGGRGEQYV. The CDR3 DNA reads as TGTGCCAGCAGCCTCGGGGGGCGCGGCGAGCAGTACGTC.

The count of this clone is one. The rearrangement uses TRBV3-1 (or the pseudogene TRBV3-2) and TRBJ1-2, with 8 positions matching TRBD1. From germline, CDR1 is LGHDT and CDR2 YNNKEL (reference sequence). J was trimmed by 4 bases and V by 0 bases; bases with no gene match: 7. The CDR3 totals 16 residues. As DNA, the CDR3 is TGTGCCAGCAGCCAAGAATCGGCAGGGGGCAGCTATGGCTACACCTTC. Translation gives CASSQESAGGSYGYTF.

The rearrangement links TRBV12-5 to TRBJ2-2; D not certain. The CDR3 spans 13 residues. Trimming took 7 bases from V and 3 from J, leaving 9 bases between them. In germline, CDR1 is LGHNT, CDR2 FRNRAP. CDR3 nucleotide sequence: TGTGCTAGTGCCCTCGGTCACACCGGGGAGCTGTTTTTT. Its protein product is CASALGHTGELFF.

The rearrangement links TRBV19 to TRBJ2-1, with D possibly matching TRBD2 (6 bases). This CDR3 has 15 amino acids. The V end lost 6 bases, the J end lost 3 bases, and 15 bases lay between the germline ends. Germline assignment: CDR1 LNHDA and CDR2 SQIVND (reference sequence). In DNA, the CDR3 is TGTGCCAGTAGAAGGGGTCTAGCGATCTACAATGAGCAGTTCTTC. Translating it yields CASRRGLAIYNEQFF. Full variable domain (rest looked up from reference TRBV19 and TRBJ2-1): DGGITQSPKYLFRKEGQNVTLSCEQNLNHDAMYWYRQDPGQGLRLIYYSQIVNDFQKGDIAEGYSVSREKKESFPLTVTSAQKNPTAFYLCASRRGLAIYNEQFFGPGTRLTVL.

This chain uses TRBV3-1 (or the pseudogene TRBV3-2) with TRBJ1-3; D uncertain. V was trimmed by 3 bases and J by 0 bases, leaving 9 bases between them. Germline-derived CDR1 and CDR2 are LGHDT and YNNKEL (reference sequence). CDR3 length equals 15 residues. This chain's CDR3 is CASSQVWTSGNTIYF. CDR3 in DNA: TGTGCCAGCAGCCAGGTGTGGACCTCTGGAAACACCATATATTTT.